One sample yielded the 26 T cell receptor beta chains listed below, sequenced in a study of graft-versus-host responses after intestinal transplantation. The antigens of these receptors remain unknown. The protocol was immunoSEQ multiplex PCR, while the TCRdb copy is restricted to in-frame clones and leaves out a portion. The table records about 89,000 clones, roughly 91% of them present only once. The sample here was unstimulated CD8+ T cells sorted from spleen or lymph node cells, taken before intestinal transplant. The receptors derive from a human donor who received an intestinal transplant.

This chain links TRBV5-1 with TRBJ2-1, with 7 bases identical to TRBD2. The length of the CDR3 is 14 residues. Trimming removed 0 bases from V and 5 bases from J; junction bases left unmatched: 2. Per germline, CDR1 SGHRS and CDR2 YFSETQ. The CDR3 region is CASSLAGGDNEQFF. The CDR3 bases are TGCGCCAGCAGCTTGGCGGGGGGAGACAATGAGCAGTTCTTC.

The chain uses TRBV4-3 and TRBJ2-5; 7 nucleotides line up with TRBD1. Looked up from germline, CDR1 is LGHNA and CDR2 is YSLEER. The trim removed 1 base at V and 4 bases at J, leaving 12 bases unmatched. The CDR3 loop spans 17 amino acids. The CDR3 reads CASSQGPGQALRETQYF. The CDR3 DNA reads as TGCGCCAGCAGCCAAGGTCCAGGACAGGCGTTGCGAGAGACCCAGTACTTC.

The chain couples TRBV12-5 to TRBJ1-2, with 8 bases lining up with TRBD1. This CDR3 comprises 17 residues. Losses at the gene ends were 0 bases for V and 3 bases for J; bases not matched to a gene: 9. Germline loops: CDR1 LGHNT, CDR2 FRNRAP. The CDR3 spells CASGLVPPTGAYYGYTF. The DNA for the CDR3 is TGTGCTAGTGGTTTGGTACCCCCGACAGGGGCGTACTATGGCTACACCTTC.

V gene TRBV11-2 combines with J gene TRBJ1-1; TRBD1 matches at 7 bases. This CDR3 is 13 amino acids long. J lost 8 bases, V lost 1 base, and 4 bases had no gene match. Germline V CDR1 and CDR2: SGHAT, FQNNGV. DNA for the CDR3: TGTGCCAGCAGCTTAGTAGGGGGCGGCGAAGCTTTCTTT. Protein product: CASSLVGGGEAFF.

The chain couples TRBV30 to TRBJ2-1, with TRBD2 identical over 11 bases. From germline, CDR1 is GTSNPN and CDR2 SVGIG (reference sequence). V dropped 2 bases and J dropped 6; count of bases not matched to a gene: 6. The CDR3 sequence is 15 residues long. CDR3 protein: CAWSRSSGGFNEQFF. Written as DNA, the CDR3 is TGTGCCTGGAGTAGGTCTAGCGGGGGGTTCAATGAGCAGTTCTTC.

The chain joins TRBV25-1 to TRBJ2-5; D is perhaps TRBD2 (5 bases). The CDR3 has 11 residues. Germline CDR1 and CDR2: MGHDK and SYGVNS. Trimming removed 6 bases from V and 3 bases from J, with 5 bases in between. CDR3 loop: CASRGEETQYF. The CDR3 coding sequence is TGTGCCAGCAGGGGAGAAGAGACCCAGTACTTC.

CDR3 nucleotide sequence: TGCGCCAGCAGCTCCGACAGGGGGAACTATGGCTACACCTTC. Its protein product is CASSSDRGNYGYTF. V gene TRBV5-1 combines with J gene TRBJ1-2, with 9 bases aligning to TRBD1. V lost 3 bases and J lost 2; bases outside the gene matches: 2. CDR3 length equals 14 residues. CDR1 is SGHRS and CDR2 is YFSETQ in the germline V gene.

The chain has TRBV21-1 and TRBJ1-4. TRBV21-1 is a known pseudogene. CDR3 length: 16 residues. This chain's CDR3 is CASSKRGQRDDEKLFF. The CDR3 nucleotides are TGTGCCAGCAGCAAAAGGGGCCAGCGGGATGATGAAAAACTGTTTTTT.

The CDR3 DNA is TGCGCCAGCAGCCAAGATAGGGGGACAGGGGGCTATGAGCAGTTCTTC. Its protein product is CASSQDRGTGGYEQFF. V and J are TRBV4-3 and TRBJ2-1, with TRBD1 matching 12 bases. V was clipped by 0 bases and J by 8 bases; unmatched bases: 5. In germline, CDR1 is LGHNA, CDR2 YSLEER. The CDR3 has 16 amino acids.

The J gene is TRBJ2-1, the V gene TRBV19; D is perhaps TRBD1 (7 bases). CDR3 length equals 12 residues. The ends were cut back, 3 bases at V and 15 bases at J, with 15 bases in the middle. The germline CDR1 and CDR2 sequences are LNHDA and SQIVND (reference sequence). The CDR3 region is CASSMTGRLWFF. CDR3 DNA sequence: TGTGCCAGTAGTATGACAGGGAGGTTGTGGTTCTTC.

This chain joins TRBV15 and TRBJ1-2, with 7 nucleotides matching TRBD1. The V and J ends lost 1 base and 3 bases, in that order; junction bases with no gene match: 5. The CDR3 spans 15 residues. Germline V CDR1 and CDR2: LNHNV, YYDKDF (reference sequence). CDR3 in DNA: TGTGCCACCAGCAGAGTTACAGGGGTGGACTATGGCTACACCTTC. Residues: CATSRVTGVDYGYTF.

The chain joins TRBV19 to TRBJ2-1; 11 positions agree with TRBD2. Trimming took 8 bases from V and 2 from J; bases not matched to a gene: 8. The germline gives CDR1 LNHDA, CDR2 SQIVND (reference sequence). CDR3 length: 16 residues. The CDR3 region has the DNA TGTGCCAGTGGCGCTAGCGGGGGGCCGACCTACAATGAGCAGTTCTTC. The encoded protein is CASGASGGPTYNEQFF.

V is TRBV5-6 and J is TRBJ2-7; 7 bases agree with TRBD2. This CDR3 comprises 14 residues. J gave up 2 bases and V 3 bases, and 5 bases lay outside the gene matches. Germline V lookup: CDR1 SGHDT, CDR2 YYEEEE. The CDR3, as DNA: TGTGCCAGCAGCTCGGGCGGGGGACCCTACGAGCAGTACTTC. Its protein is CASSSGGGPYEQYF.

V usage is TRBV6-6 and J usage is TRBJ2-1; 10 positions agree with TRBD2. The junction had 9 bases not matched to a gene; V was cut back by 6 bases and J by 4 bases. Germline V gene sequence: CDR1 MNHNY, CDR2 SVGAGI (reference sequence). There are 16 residues in the CDR3. CDR3: CASRSTSGALYNEQFF. CDR3 coding DNA: TGTGCCAGCAGATCCACTAGCGGGGCCCTTTACAATGAGCAGTTCTTC.

As concerns this clone: One end of the junction does not line up with germline, which may come from a read error. The chain employs TRBV27 and TRBJ2-1; 11 bases are shared with TRBD2. CDR1 is MNHEY, CDR2 SMNVEV, per germline (reference sequence). The CDR3 covers 16 residues. CDR3 residues: CAGSPDSGGGYNEQFF. Written as DNA, the CDR3 is TGTGCCGGCAGTCCTGATAGCGGGGGGGGGTACAATGAGCAGTTCTTC.

The rearrangement uses TRBV27 and TRBJ1-3, with 10 bases fitting TRBD1. The CDR3 totals 15 residues. Trimming took 2 bases from V and 3 from J; bases not matched to a gene: 1. CDR1 MNHEY and CDR2 SMNVEV come from the germline V gene (reference sequence). DNA of the CDR3: TGTGCCAGCAGTTTAGGACAGGGGGTTGGAAACACCATATATTTT. The encoded protein is CASSLGQGVGNTIYF.

V gene TRBV27 combines with J gene TRBJ2-7, with D perhaps TRBD2 (6 bases). The length of the CDR3 is 14 residues. V lost 0 bases and J lost 2, with 8 bases in between. Germline-derived CDR1 and CDR2 are MNHEY and SMNVEV (reference sequence). CDR3 in amino acids: CASSLSSGAYEQYF. The DNA for the CDR3 is TGTGCCAGCAGTTTATCTTCGGGGGCCTACGAGCAGTACTTC.

The sample holds one count of this clone. The chain carries TRBV30 and TRBJ1-4; D gene unclear. The CDR3 has 15 amino acids. V was cut by 3 bases and J by 0 bases, with 11 bases left in between. Per germline, CDR1 GTSNPN and CDR2 SVGIG (reference sequence). CDR3 DNA: TGTGCCTGGAGGTCCCCGTTTGCAACTAATGAAAAACTGTTTTTT. It is translated as CAWRSPFATNEKLFF.

The genes are TRBV25-1 and TRBJ1-1; D is ambiguous. This CDR3 region has 15 residues. V was clipped by 8 bases and J by 0 bases, with 16 bases between them. Germline assignment: CDR1 MGHDK and CDR2 SYGVNS. The CDR3 DNA sequence: TGTGCCAGCTCACCCCTGAGGGAACTGAACACTGAAGCTTTCTTT. Its protein product is CASSPLRELNTEAFF.

This chain connects TRBV5-1 to TRBJ2-7; TRBD1 aligns across 9 bases. This CDR3 spans 19 amino acids. V shed 4 bases, J shed 2 bases, and the junction held 19 bases outside the gene matches. Germline CDR1 SGHRS, CDR2 YFSETQ. CDR3 nucleotide sequence: TGCGCCAGCAGCCGTGGTCCGGGACAGGGATCATTAAGGACCTACGAGCAGTACTTC. Translating it yields CASSRGPGQGSLRTYEQYF.

CDR3 DNA sequence: TGTGCCAGCAGCTTGGGGACTCGGGGGCCCCAGCATTTT. Amino acid sequence: CASSLGTRGPQHF. The rearrangement links TRBV5-6 to TRBJ1-5, with D uncertain. With 0 bases removed from V and 9 bases from J, the gap between germline ends came to 10 bases. The CDR3 runs to 13 residues. Per germline, CDR1 SGHDT and CDR2 YYEEEE.

The V gene is TRBV5-6, the J gene TRBJ2-2; unclear D gene. V was cut by 7 bases and J by 0 bases, with 19 bases left in between. Germline V gene data show CDR1 as SGHDT and CDR2 as YYEEEE. The CDR3 length is 17 residues. DNA for the CDR3: TGTGCCAGCGAGCTCCTCACCGAGTTTCCGAACACCGGGGAGCTGTTTTTT. It encodes CASELLTEFPNTGELFF.

The chain combines TRBV30 with TRBJ2-7; possible D gene TRBD1, 6 bases. CDR3 length: 13 amino acids. Germline assignment: CDR1 GTSNPN and CDR2 SVGIG (reference sequence). Trimming shortened V by 1 base and J by 2 bases, and 9 bases separated the two germline ends. The CDR3 DNA reads as TGTGCCTGGAGTGCTCAGGGGCCCTACGAGCAGTACTTC. Translated, it gives CAWSAQGPYEQYF.

The V and J genes are TRBV7-9 and TRBJ1-1; D is uncertain. The germline V and J ends were trimmed by 3 bases and 11 bases, with 10 bases remaining between them. The germline V gene encodes CDR1 SEHNR and CDR2 FQNEAQ (reference sequence). This CDR3 contains 11 residues. The CDR3 spells CASSFTRDAFF. CDR3 coding DNA: TGTGCCAGCAGCTTCACGAGGGATGCTTTCTTT.

V and J are TRBV10-3 and TRBJ2-5; 7 bases are shared with TRBD1. Trimming took 2 bases from V and 0 from J; bases not matched to a gene: 0. This CDR3 comprises 14 residues. Germline lookup yields CDR1 ENHRY and CDR2 SYGVKD. CDR3 residues: CAISEGTDQETQYF. CDR3 in DNA: TGTGCCATCAGTGAGGGGACAGACCAAGAGACCCAGTACTTC.

As DNA, the CDR3 is TGTGCCAGCAGCCCTCGGACAGGCCCCTACGAGCAGTACTTC. This codes for CASSPRTGPYEQYF. This rearrangement joins TRBV9 to TRBJ2-7; 7 nucleotides agree with TRBD1. The germline V gene has CDR1 SGDLS and CDR2 YYNGEE. This CDR3 is 14 amino acids long. Losses at the gene ends were 4 bases for V and 2 bases for J; bases not matched to a gene: 6.